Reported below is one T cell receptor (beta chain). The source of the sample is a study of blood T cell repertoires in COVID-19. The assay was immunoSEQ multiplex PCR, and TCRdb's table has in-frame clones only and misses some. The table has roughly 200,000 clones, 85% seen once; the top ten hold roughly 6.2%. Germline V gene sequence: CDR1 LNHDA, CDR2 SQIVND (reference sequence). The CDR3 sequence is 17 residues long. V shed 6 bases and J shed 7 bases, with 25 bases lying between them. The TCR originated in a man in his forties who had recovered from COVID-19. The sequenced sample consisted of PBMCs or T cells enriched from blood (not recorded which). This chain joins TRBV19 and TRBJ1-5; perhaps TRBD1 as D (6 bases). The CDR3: CASRNRFGGPRGQPQHF. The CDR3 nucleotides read TGTGCCAGTAGGAACCGCTTTGGGGGCCCCCGCGGACAGCCCCAGCATTTT.